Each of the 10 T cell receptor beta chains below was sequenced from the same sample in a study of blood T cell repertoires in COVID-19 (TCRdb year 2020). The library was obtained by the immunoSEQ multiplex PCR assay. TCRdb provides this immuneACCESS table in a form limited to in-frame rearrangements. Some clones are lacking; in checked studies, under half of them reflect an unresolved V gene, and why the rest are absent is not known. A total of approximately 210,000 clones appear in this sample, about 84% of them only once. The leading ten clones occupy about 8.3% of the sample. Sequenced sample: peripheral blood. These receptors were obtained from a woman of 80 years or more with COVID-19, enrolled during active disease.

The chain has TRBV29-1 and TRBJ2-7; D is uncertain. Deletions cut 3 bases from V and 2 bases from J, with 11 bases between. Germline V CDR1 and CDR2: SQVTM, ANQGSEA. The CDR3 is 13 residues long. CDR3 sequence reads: CSVDLADAYEQYF. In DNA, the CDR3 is TGCAGCGTTGATTTGGCGGATGCCTACGAGCAGTACTTC.

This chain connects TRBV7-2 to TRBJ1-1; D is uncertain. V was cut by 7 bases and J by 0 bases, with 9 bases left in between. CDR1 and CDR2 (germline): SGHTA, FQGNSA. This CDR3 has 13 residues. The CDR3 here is CASNYQMNTEAFF. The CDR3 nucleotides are TGTGCCAGCAATTATCAGATGAACACTGAAGCTTTCTTT. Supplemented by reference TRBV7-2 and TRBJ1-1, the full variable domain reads GAGVSQSPSNKVTEKGKDVELRCDPISGHTALYWYRQSLGQGLEFLIYFQGNSAPDKSGLPSDRFSAERTGGSVSTLTIQRTQQEDSAVYLCASNYQMNTEAFFGQGTRLTVV.

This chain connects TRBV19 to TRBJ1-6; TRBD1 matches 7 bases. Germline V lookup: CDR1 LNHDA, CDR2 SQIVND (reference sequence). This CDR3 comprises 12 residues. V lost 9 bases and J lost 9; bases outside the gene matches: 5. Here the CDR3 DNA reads TGTGCCAGGAAGACAGGGTCTTCACCCCTCCACTTT. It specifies CARKTGSSPLHF.

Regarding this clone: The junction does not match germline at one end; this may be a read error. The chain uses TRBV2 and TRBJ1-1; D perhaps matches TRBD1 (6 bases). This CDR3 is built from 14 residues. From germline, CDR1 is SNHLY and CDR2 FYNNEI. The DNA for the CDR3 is TGTGCCAGCACCCTTATCCAGGGGAACGCTGAAGCTTTCTTT. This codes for CASTLIQGNAEAFF.

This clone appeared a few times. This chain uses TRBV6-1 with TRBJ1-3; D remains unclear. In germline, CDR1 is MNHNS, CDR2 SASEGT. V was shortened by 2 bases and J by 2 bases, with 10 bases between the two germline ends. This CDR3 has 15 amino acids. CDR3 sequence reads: CASSEWSGTGNTIYF. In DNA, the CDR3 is TGTGCCAGCAGTGAATGGTCGGGGACTGGAAACACCATATATTTT.

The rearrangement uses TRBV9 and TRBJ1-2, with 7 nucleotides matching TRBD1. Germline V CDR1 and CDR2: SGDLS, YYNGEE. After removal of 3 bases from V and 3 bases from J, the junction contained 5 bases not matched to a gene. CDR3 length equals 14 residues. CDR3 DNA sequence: TGTGCCAGCAGCGCCCTTGGGACAGACTATGGCTACACCTTC. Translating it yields CASSALGTDYGYTF.

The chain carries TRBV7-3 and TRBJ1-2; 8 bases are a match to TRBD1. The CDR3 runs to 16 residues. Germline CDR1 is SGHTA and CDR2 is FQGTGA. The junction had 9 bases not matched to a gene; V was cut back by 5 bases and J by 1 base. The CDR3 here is CASSLQGGPLNYGYTF. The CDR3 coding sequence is TGTGCCAGCAGCCTACAGGGGGGGCCCCTTAACTATGGCTACACCTTC.

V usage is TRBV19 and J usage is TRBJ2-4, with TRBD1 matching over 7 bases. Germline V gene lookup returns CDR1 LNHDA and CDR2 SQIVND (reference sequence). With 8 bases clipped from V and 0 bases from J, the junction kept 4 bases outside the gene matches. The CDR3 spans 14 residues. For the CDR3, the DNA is TGTGCCAGTCAGGGGGTAGGAGCCAAAAACATTCAGTACTTC. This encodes CASQGVGAKNIQYF.

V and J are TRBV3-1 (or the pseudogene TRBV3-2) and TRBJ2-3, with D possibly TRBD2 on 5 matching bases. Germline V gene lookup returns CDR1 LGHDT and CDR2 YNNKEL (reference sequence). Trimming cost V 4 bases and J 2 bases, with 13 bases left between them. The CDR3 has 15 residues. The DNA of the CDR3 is TGTGCCAGCAGCCCCCTCGAGGGTAACACAGATACGCAGTATTTT. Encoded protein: CASSPLEGNTDTQYF.

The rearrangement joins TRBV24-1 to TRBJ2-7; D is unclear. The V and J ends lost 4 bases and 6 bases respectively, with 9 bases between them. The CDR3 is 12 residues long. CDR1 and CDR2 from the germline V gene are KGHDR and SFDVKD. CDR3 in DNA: TGTGCCACCAGTGAAGTTCTAGGCGAGCAGTACTTC. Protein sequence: CATSEVLGEQYF.